A single sample is the source of the 22 T cell receptor beta chains below, sequenced in a study of T cell clonality in common variable immunodeficiency. Overall study results and limits: Fewer deletions and N-nucleotide insertions were reportedly seen in common variable immunodeficiency TCR beta sequences.

Their target antigens are unknown. Assay used: immunoSEQ multiplex PCR; TCRdb lists only in-frame clones, some missing. Altogether 25,000 to 35,000 clones were found in the sample, and no singletons occur. Material for sequencing was peripheral blood mononuclear cells. The receptor set was obtained from a human donor with common variable immunodeficiency.

This clone was seen at least ten times. The read ends 3 residues early relative to the CDR3; the germline J gene fills the gap. J is TRBJ2-7 and V is TRBV29-1; TRBD1 might be the D (6 bases). Germline-derived CDR1 and CDR2 are SQVTM and ANQGSEA. Trimming cost V 5 bases and J 6 bases, with 17 bases left between them. The CDR3 runs 13 residues. The CDR3 region is CSVKIGQSGEQYF. The part of the CDR3 DNA that was read is TGCAGCGTTAAAATCGGACAGTCGGGCGAG.

This clone was seen many times. The read gets to within 3 residues of the CDR3 end, and the germline J gene fills in the rest. The V call is TRBV20-1, the J call TRBJ2-2, with D hard to call. The length of the CDR3 is 16 residues. Per the germline V gene, CDR1 is DFQATT and CDR2 is SNEGSKA (reference sequence). Deletions cut 2 bases from V and 3 bases from J, with 16 bases between. CDR3 amino acids: CSARPFKKADTGELFF. CDR3 DNA, as far as it was read: TGCAGTGCTAGACCATTCAAAAAGGCGGACACCGGGGAG.

This clone showed up just a few times. The CDR3 end lies 3 residues beyond the end of the read and is filled in from the germline J gene. The chain couples TRBV19 to TRBJ1-2; D remains ambiguous. V was trimmed by 4 bases and J by 5 bases, leaving 20 bases between them. This CDR3 is built from 16 residues. Per the germline V gene, CDR1 is LNHDA and CDR2 is SQIVND (reference sequence). The sequenced CDR3 bases are TGTGCCAGTAGTAGGAAGCCCCAGGAGGCTCGGTATGGC. Its translation: CASSRKPQEARYG. The entire CDR3 is CASSRKPQEARYGYTF. The full variable domain, completed using reference TRBV19 and TRBJ1-2, is DGGITQSPKYLFRKEGQNVTLSCEQNLNHDAMYWYRQDPGQGLRLIYYSQIVNDFQKGDIAEGYSVSREKKESFPLTVTSAQKNPTAFYLCASSRKPQEARYGYTFGSGTRLTVV.

To note about this clone: The CDR3 end lies 3 residues beyond the end of the read and is filled in from the germline J gene. The chain recombines TRBV7-6 with TRBJ1-6, with D perhaps TRBD1 (6 bases). The length of the CDR3 is 13 residues. Trimming cost V 4 bases and J 10 bases, with 11 bases left between them. From germline, CDR1 is SGHVS and CDR2 FNYEAQ. CDR3 region: CASSSRGDSPLHF. The CDR3 DNA, read in part, is TGTGCCAGCAGCTCCAGGGGCGACTCACCC. The variable domain in full, completed from reference TRBV7-6 and TRBJ1-6, reads GAGVSQSPRYKVTKRGQDVALRCDPISGHVSLYWYRQALGQGPEFLTYFNYEAQQDKSGLPNDRFSAERPEGSISTLTIQRTEQRDSAMYRCASSSRGDSPLHFGNGTRLTVT.

The sample holds a few counts of this clone. CDR3 residues: CASSRVGYGYTF. The sequenced part of the CDR3 DNA is TGTGCCAGCAGCAGGGTCGGGTATGGC. V usage is TRBV6-2 or TRBV6-3 and J usage is TRBJ1-2; D is perhaps TRBD1 (5 bases). The read stops 3 residues short of the end of the CDR3; the missing end is completed from the germline J gene. Germline assignment: CDR1 MNHEY and CDR2 SVGEGT. V lost 6 bases and J lost 5, with 10 bases in between. The CDR3 consists of 12 residues.

Points on this clone: With the read ending 3 residues before the CDR3 end, the germline J gene is used to fill in that end. The gene calls are TRBV7-2 and TRBJ1-2; 7 nucleotides line up with TRBD1. The CDR3 totals 13 residues. Losses at the gene ends were 5 bases for V and 6 bases for J; bases not matched to a gene: 6. The germline V gene has CDR1 SGHTA and CDR2 FQGNSA. The CDR3 sequence is CASSDRVTHGYTF. The DNA read from the CDR3 is TGTGCCAGCAGCGACAGGGTAACTCATGGC.

Comment on this clone: Read sequence stops 3 residues before the CDR3 end, and the germline J gene provides the missing end. The chain couples TRBV18 to TRBJ2-7, with 7 bases matching TRBD2. V shed 3 bases and J 6 bases; nucleotides not matched to a gene: 5. Germline CDR1 is KGHSH and CDR2 is LQKENI. The CDR3 runs 13 residues. The CDR3 sequence: CASSPGPGGEQYF. The sequenced CDR3 bases are TGTGCCAGCTCACCGGGGCCGGGAGGCGAG.

This clone was recorded a few times. Coverage ceases 3 residues before the CDR3 finishes, and the germline J gene fills in the end. The chain carries TRBV2 and TRBJ1-2; 7 bases map to TRBD1. Germline lookup yields CDR1 SNHLY and CDR2 FYNNEI. CDR3 length: 14 amino acids. V was pared by 5 bases and J by 7 bases, with 10 bases of the junction left unmatched. CDR3 bases read: TGTGCCAGCAGTCCCGACAGGGCAGGGGGTGGC. Protein sequence: CASSPDRAGGG. From start to end, the CDR3 is CASSPDRAGGGYTF.

This clone has just a few counts. Sequencing ends 3 residues short of the CDR3 end; the germline J gene provides the rest. This chain links TRBV6-2 or TRBV6-3 with TRBJ2-7; D is undetermined. The CDR3 sequence is 11 residues long. The germline V gene has CDR1 MNHEY and CDR2 SVGEGT. The V and J ends lost 3 bases and 3 bases respectively, with 3 bases between them. The sequenced part of the CDR3 DNA is TGTGCCAGCAGTTATCTCTACGAG. Encoded protein: CASSYLYE. The full CDR3 protein is CASSYLYEQYF.

This clone was observed a few times. The CDR3 is cut off 3 residues early in the read; its end comes from the germline J gene. V and J are TRBV7-6 and TRBJ1-3; 9 positions agree with TRBD1. This CDR3 has 16 residues. Losses at the gene ends were 1 base for V and 4 bases for J; bases not matched to a gene: 5. CDR1 is SGHVS, CDR2 FNYEAQ, per germline. The part of the CDR3 DNA that was read is TGTGCCAGCAGCTTAGGCCAAGGGACAGGGGGAAACACC. The encoded protein is CASSLGQGTGGNT. The entire CDR3 protein reads CASSLGQGTGGNTIYF.

Concerning this clone: The missing CDR3 end, 3 residues past where the read stops, is filled in from the germline J gene. This chain joins TRBV7-9 and TRBJ2-2; 9 bases line up with TRBD1. Trimming took 2 bases from V and 6 from J; bases not matched to a gene: 4. The CDR3 extends over 15 amino acids. CDR1 SEHNR and CDR2 FQNEAQ come from the germline V gene (reference sequence). The covered CDR3 bases are TGTGCCAGCAGCTTAACAGGGGGCATTGCCGGGGAG. The encoded protein is CASSLTGGIAGE. The whole CDR3 region reads CASSLTGGIAGELFF.

This clone was detected only a few times. The read gets to within 3 residues of the CDR3 end, and the germline J gene fills in the rest. This chain joins TRBV6-2 or TRBV6-3 and TRBJ2-2; the match to TRBD1 covers 8 bases. Germline V CDR1 and CDR2: MNHEY, SVGEGT. V was pared by 6 bases and J by 5 bases, with 2 bases of the junction left unmatched. The CDR3 has 13 amino acids. The CDR3: CASSGQGTGELFF. The part of the CDR3 DNA that was read is TGTGCCAGCAGCGGACAGGGAACCGGGGAG.

For this clone: The sequence runs out 3 residues before the end of the CDR3; the remainder is reconstructed from the germline J gene. The genes are TRBV20-1 and TRBJ2-5, with TRBD2 matching 8 bases. This CDR3 contains 13 residues. The V segment lost 3 bases and the J segment 3 bases; nucleotides outside the gene matches: 3. Germline lookup yields CDR1 DFQATT and CDR2 SNEGSKA (reference sequence). The CDR3: CSARLAGKETQYF. Incomplete CDR3 DNA: TGCAGTGCTAGGCTAGCGGGCAAAGAGACC.

This clone was counted a few times. The read terminates 3 residues ahead of where the CDR3 ends, so the germline J gene completes it. The chain carries TRBV2 and TRBJ1-4; TRBD1 matches 11 bases. Trimming took 3 bases from V and 10 from J; bases not matched to a gene: 10. This CDR3 is 16 amino acids long. Germline CDR1 reads SNHLY; CDR2 reads FYNNEI. The CDR3 spells CASSDIRGTGGVKLFF. The DNA read from the CDR3 is TGTGCCAGCAGTGATATTCGTGGGACAGGGGGAGTAAAA.

Many counts were recorded for this clone. The read comes to an end 3 residues before the CDR3 does, leaving the germline J gene to fill in the end. The rearrangement uses TRBV11-3 and TRBJ1-1; 7 bases map to TRBD1. Germline V gene data show CDR1 as SGHNT and CDR2 as YENEEA. The CDR3 contains 13 residues. The covered CDR3 bases are TGTGCCAGCAGTCCTACCAACAGGGGAGAA. This sequence encodes CASSPTNRGE. The entire CDR3 protein reads CASSPTNRGEAFF.

This clone has a count of ten or more. The CDR3 end is not reached by the read, which stops 3 residues before it; the germline J gene fills it in. The gene calls are TRBV5-8 and TRBJ1-2; D uncertain. Germline V gives CDR1 SGHTS, CDR2 YDEGEE. CDR3 length equals 13 residues. Trimming left V 2 bases short and J 4 bases short, with 9 bases between. Partial CDR3 DNA: TGTGCCAGCAGCTTTGACGCGGGCTATGGC. It is translated as CASSFDAGYG. From start to end, the CDR3 is CASSFDAGYGYTF.

As regards this clone: The CDR3 goes on 3 residues after the read ends, and that part is filled in from the germline J gene. V gene TRBV6-2 or TRBV6-3 combines with J gene TRBJ2-7; possibly TRBD1 for D (6 bases). V was clipped by 2 bases and J by 3 bases, with 11 bases between them. CDR3 length equals 14 residues. Germline values: CDR1 MNHEY, CDR2 SVGEGT. CDR3 bases read: TGTGCCAGCAGTTACGGGCGGACAGTCTACGAG. Encoded protein: CASSYGRTVYE. The CDR3 in full is CASSYGRTVYEQYF.

Concerning this clone itself: The CDR3 end is not reached by the read, which stops 3 residues before it; the germline J gene fills it in. V and J are TRBV7-3 and TRBJ1-2; a possible D gene is TRBD1 (5 bases). CDR3 length: 12 amino acids. Germline values: CDR1 SGHTA, CDR2 FQGTGA. Trimming pared 5 bases from V and 6 bases from J, leaving 10 bases between. The CDR3 reads CASSPGGDGYTF. The part of the CDR3 DNA that was read is TGTGCCAGCAGCCCCGGGGGGGATGGC.

The table lists this clone with a few counts. The read stops 3 residues short of the end of the CDR3; the missing end is completed from the germline J gene. The V and J genes are TRBV7-2 and TRBJ1-2, with D hard to call. The CDR3 covers 14 residues. Germline V lookup: CDR1 SGHTA, CDR2 FQGNSA. V lost 5 bases and J 4 bases, leaving 14 bases between the germline ends. CDR3 in amino acids: CASSARGISYGYTF. The sequenced part of the CDR3 DNA is TGTGCCAGCAGCGCACGCGGGATTTCCTATGGC.

Regarding this clone: The read terminates 3 residues before the CDR3 end, so the remaining end is supplied by the germline J gene. The chain recombines TRBV2 with TRBJ1-5; maybe TRBD1 (6 bases). Trimming removed 6 bases at V and 1 base at J, with 19 bases between. The CDR3 is 17 amino acids. Germline CDR1 reads SNHLY; CDR2 reads FYNNEI. The covered CDR3 bases are TGTGCCAGCAGAAGTTTGGCAGGGGTTTACAGCAATCAGCCC. This gives the protein CASRSLAGVYSNQP. The whole CDR3 sequence reads CASRSLAGVYSNQPQHF. The full variable domain, completed using reference TRBV2 and TRBJ1-5, is EPEVTQTPSHQVTQMGQEVILRCVPISNHLYFYWYRQILGQKVEFLVSFYNNEISEKSEIFDDQFSVERPDGSNFTLKIRSTKLEDSAMYFCASRSLAGVYSNQPQHFGDGTRLSIL.

The table lists this clone with a few counts. The missing CDR3 end, 3 residues past where the read stops, is filled in from the germline J gene. The rearrangement links TRBV19 to TRBJ2-5, with TRBD1 as a possible D gene (6 bases). CDR3 length equals 15 residues. V was clipped by 4 bases and J by 2 bases, with 14 bases between them. CDR1 LNHDA and CDR2 SQIVND come from the germline V gene (reference sequence). The DNA read from the CDR3 is TGTGCCAGTAGTAACACCAGGGGAGATCAAGAGACC. Its translation: CASSNTRGDQET. The CDR3 in full is CASSNTRGDQETQYF.

This clone appeared many times. The read stops 3 residues short of the end of the CDR3; the missing end is completed from the germline J gene. The J gene is TRBJ1-2, the V gene TRBV5-1; TRBD1 aligns across 8 bases. The CDR3 runs to 18 residues. CDR1 is SGHRS, CDR2 YFSETQ, per germline. Trimming at V came to 4 bases and at J to 0 bases, leaving 14 bases not matched to a gene. Partial CDR3 DNA: TGCGCCAGCAGCCCGATGGGACAGGCGGTGCCCTCTAACTATGGC. Amino acids: CASSPMGQAVPSNYG. The whole CDR3 region reads CASSPMGQAVPSNYGYTF.